This T cell receptor beta chain was observed in a study of CD4 and CD8 cells across lung adenocarcinoma regions (dated by TCRdb to the late 2010s). The study in broad terms: To look at intratumor heterogeneity in the T cell receptor repertoire, the study compared tumor centers against tumor margins.

CDR1 and CDR2, looked up from the germline V gene, are WSHSY and SAAADI. Counted from cysteine to phenylalanine, this CDR3 has 12 amino acids. Left in the record is the CDR3 DNA by itself, 36 bases read in frame from the first base. Trimming at the junction amounts to 4 bases on V and 4 bases on J, and the germline ends lie 5 bases apart. The sample holds many counts of this clonotype. Its recognized antigen is unknown. Base qualities are missing; no much larger clone stands one base away. Donors were patients with localized lung adenocarcinoma, a subtype of non-small cell lung cancer. Samples were obtained from the centers of localized lung adenocarcinomas. CD8+ T cells from tumor tissue were profiled separately from CD4+ T cells for TCR repertoire analysis. The method behind the library was PCR. Sequenced using a HiSeq X Ten. TCRdb cleaned the public reads at Q25 with fastp, built clones with MiXCR and kept in-frame beta chains. When rows share a CDR3 protein, they turn into one entry using the most common DNA and genes. This sample gives fewer than 20,000 distinct CDR3 sequences in total; under 70% of them show up just once. The top ten hold approximately 29% of the sample.

Recombination linked TRBV10-2 to TRBJ2-1; the D gene remains uncertain. This TCR derives from a female donor with lung adenocarcinoma. The CD4 and CD8 labels of this study may be unreliable. Sequenced: CD8+ T cells from the center of a lung tumor. The cell subset or site label, read with the paper, signifies: tumor center region. The base sequence is TGCGCCAGCAGTGTTAATTACAATGAGCAGTTCTTC. This gives the protein CASSVNYNEQFF.